This TCR beta chain is from a study of CD8 T cells in ankylosing spondylitis. The CDR3 has 15 amino acids. The ends lost 2 bases at V and 2 bases at J; junction bases unmatched: 4. Looked up from germline, CDR1 is MNHNS and CDR2 is SASEGT. TCRdb called the 5' RACE reads again in MiXCR, with one record for every CDR3 protein. The sample includes a few hundred thousand distinct CDR3 sequences, around 11% seen only once; the top ten take roughly 6.8%. This clonotype was recorded at least ten times. Material for sequencing was blood, either unsorted or a sorted T cell fraction (not recorded which). This sequence joins TRBV6-1 and TRBJ2-3, with TRBD1 matching over 7 bases. The sequence came from a male donor with ankylosing spondylitis or in good health (not recorded which). CDR3 residues: CASSESGTDTDTQYF. The CDR3 DNA reads as TGTGCCAGCAGTGAATCCGGGACAGACACAGATACGCAGTATTTT.